This entry lists 9 T cell receptor beta chains sequenced from one sample in a study of cytomegalovirus exposure and HLA in healthy donors (dated by TCRdb to 2016 to 2017). The library was generated by the immunoSEQ multiplex PCR assay. For the multiplex PCR, a mixture combining 60 forward primers for TCR Vbeta segments and 13 reverse primers for TCR Jbeta segments was used. What TCRdb holds here is the immuneACCESS table cut down to in-frame rearrangements. Part of the clones is not present; checked against another copy, under half of the missing clones reflect an unresolved V gene, and the others are unexplained. The sample data list tens of thousands of clones, and about 70% of these were observed just once. The top ten hold roughly 2.2% of the sample. Sequencing used PBMCs. These TCRs come from a man aged 25 to 45 in good health and CMV-seronegative.

V and J are TRBV28 and TRBJ1-1, with a weak D call TRBD1 (5 bases). Trimming stripped 2 bases from V and 4 bases from J, with 11 bases between. The CDR3 covers 14 residues. Germline V CDR1 and CDR2: MDHEN, SYDVKM. This CDR3 reads CASSLRGSSTEAFF. DNA of the CDR3: TGTGCCAGCAGTTTAAGGGGTTCGAGCACTGAAGCTTTCTTT.

The chain joins TRBV6-5 to TRBJ2-2; D gene uncertain. Trimming cost V 6 bases and J 5 bases, with 7 bases left between them. The germline V gene encodes CDR1 MNHEY and CDR2 SVGAGI. This CDR3 spans 12 amino acids. The CDR3 nucleotides read TGTGCCAGCAGAACAAAGACCGGGGAGCTGTTTTTT. Encoded protein: CASRTKTGELFF.

The V call is TRBV5-1, the J call TRBJ2-2; D is perhaps TRBD1 (6 bases). This CDR3 spans 13 amino acids. The V and J ends lost 6 bases and 1 base respectively, with 7 bases between them. The germline gives CDR1 SGHRS, CDR2 YFSETQ. The CDR3 region has the DNA TGCGCCAGCATGGGACAGAACACCGGGGAGCTGTTTTTT. Protein: CASMGQNTGELFF.

There are a few counts of this clone. V usage is TRBV6-5 and J usage is TRBJ1-2, with a tentative D call TRBD1 (5 bases). V was cut by 6 bases and J by 8 bases, with 16 bases left in between. Germline values: CDR1 MNHEY, CDR2 SVGAGI. This CDR3 has 13 amino acids. The CDR3 loop is CASSKGQGAGYTF. CDR3 DNA sequence: TGTGCCAGCAGCAAAGGGCAGGGTGCGGGCTACACCTTC.

The chain uses TRBV6-1 and TRBJ2-1; 8 positions agree with TRBD2. CDR1 is MNHNS and CDR2 is SASEGT in the germline V gene. The CDR3 runs to 17 residues. Trimming took 3 bases from V and 5 from J; bases not matched to a gene: 12. The CDR3 reads CASSDRLAGGSHNEQFF. The CDR3 nucleotides are TGTGCCAGCAGTGACCGTCTAGCGGGTGGATCTCACAATGAGCAGTTCTTC.

This clone was detected a few times. The chain recombines TRBV7-6 with TRBJ2-6, with TRBD2 as a possible D gene (6 bases). The V end was cut by 2 bases, the J end by 0 bases, with 8 bases between. The CDR3 extends over 16 amino acids. Germline V lookup: CDR1 SGHVS, CDR2 FNYEAQ. The CDR3 protein is CASSLFGGSGANVLTF. Written as DNA, the CDR3 is TGTGCCAGCAGCTTATTCGGGGGCTCTGGGGCCAACGTCCTGACTTTC.

This sequence joins TRBV5-1 and TRBJ2-5; 9 bases map to TRBD1. Per germline, CDR1 SGHRS and CDR2 YFSETQ. The CDR3 runs 15 residues. Unmatched junction bases numbered 6, after V lost 2 bases and J lost 4 bases. The CDR3 DNA reads TGCGCCAGCAGCTTACAGGGGGCACGGACAGAGACCCAGTACTTC. Translated: CASSLQGARTETQYF. The complete variable domain, with remaining parts taken from reference TRBV5-1 and TRBJ2-5, reads KAGVTQTPRYLIKTRGQQVTLSCSPISGHRSVSWYQQTPGQGLQFLFEYFSETQRNKGNFPGRFSGRQFSNSRSEMNVSTLELGDSALYLCASSLQGARTETQYFGPGTRLLVL.

V is TRBV28 and J is TRBJ2-1; 10 bases are shared with TRBD1. This CDR3 is built from 14 residues. The germline V gene encodes CDR1 MDHEN and CDR2 SYDVKM. The trim removed 3 bases at V and 8 bases at J, leaving 4 bases unmatched. The chain's CDR3 is CASSLRQGAHEQFF. The CDR3 DNA reads TGTGCCAGCAGTTTGAGACAGGGGGCCCATGAGCAGTTCTTC.

The V gene is TRBV4-1, the J gene TRBJ2-1; 15 bases are shared with TRBD2. The V gene's germline CDR1 is MGHRA and CDR2 YSYEKL. There are 20 residues in the CDR3. V lost 5 bases and J lost 7; bases outside the gene matches: 18. Written as DNA, the CDR3 is TGCGCCAGCAGCACCCAACCGGGACTAGCGGGAGGTGGGGTTGCGAATGAGCAGTTCTTC. It translates to CASSTQPGLAGGGVANEQFF.